The present T cell receptor (beta chain) was sequenced within a study of cytomegalovirus exposure and HLA in healthy donors. In its sample, this clone was seen a few times. The CDR3 has 15 residues. The V gene lost 0 bases and the J gene lost 4 bases, with 12 bases spanning the gap. The V gene's germline CDR1 is SGHTA and CDR2 FQGNSA. The PCR contained 60 Vbeta and 13 Jbeta primers. Libraries were prepared by immunoSEQ multiplex PCR; TCRdb keeps only in-frame clonotypes and omits some of them. Here the sample spans more than 90,000 clones, 80% to 85% being singletons. The TCR sequence derives from a woman aged 70 to 79 in good health and CMV-seropositive. The chain joins TRBV7-2 to TRBJ1-2; D is possibly TRBD1 (6 bases). Sequencing was done on a sample of PBMCs. CDR3 nucleotides: TGTGCCAGCAGCTTAGCCGCGGGGGGCCCCTATGGCTACACCTTC. Its translation: CASSLAAGGPYGYTF.